This T cell receptor beta chain was found in a study of prognosis after radiotherapy for stage I lung cancer. General observations from the study: Lower post-radiation Shannon entropy was seen in patients who went on to develop distant metastases.

Amplicons of TCR beta CDR3 were generated from genomic DNA by two-round multiplex PCR. First-round PCR amplification was performed with primers specific to each TRBV and TRBJ gene. Universal primers went into the second round of PCR. TCRdb processed the multiplex PCR reads anew with MiXCR; each CDR3 protein has one entry. The table lists fewer than 30,000 distinct CDR3 sequences, approximately 29% of them singletons. Two sampling time points were used, and about 6 milliliters of peripheral blood were drawn at each. This clonotype was recorded many times. Its matching antigen is unknown. The material was PBMCs, obtained before or after stereotactic body radiation therapy (not recorded which). The origin of this receptor is a donor of 50 years or more with non-small cell lung cancer.

CDR3: CASSYRGEKLFF. CDR3 in DNA: TGTGCCAGCAGTTATCGAGGTGAAAAACTGTTTTTT. The rearrangement links TRBV27 to TRBJ1-4; D remains ambiguous. In germline, CDR1 is MNHEY, CDR2 SMNVEV (reference sequence). Trimming took off 4 bases at V and 7 bases at J, with 7 bases between the two ends. CDR3 length equals 12 residues.